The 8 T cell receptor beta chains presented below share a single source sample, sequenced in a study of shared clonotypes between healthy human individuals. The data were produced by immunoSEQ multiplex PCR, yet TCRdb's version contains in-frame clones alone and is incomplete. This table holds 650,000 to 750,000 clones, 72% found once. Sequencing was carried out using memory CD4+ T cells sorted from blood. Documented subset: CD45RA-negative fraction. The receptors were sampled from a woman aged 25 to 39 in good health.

Here the CDR3 reads CASRQQNRDIQYF. The CDR3 DNA is TGTGCCAGCAGACAACAGAACAGGGATATTCAGTACTTC. The rearrangement links TRBV6-5 to TRBJ2-4, with D possibly being TRBD1 (6 bases). Germline V CDR1 and CDR2: MNHEY, SVGAGI. Trimming stripped 6 bases from V and 10 bases from J, with 16 bases between. This CDR3 is built from 13 residues.

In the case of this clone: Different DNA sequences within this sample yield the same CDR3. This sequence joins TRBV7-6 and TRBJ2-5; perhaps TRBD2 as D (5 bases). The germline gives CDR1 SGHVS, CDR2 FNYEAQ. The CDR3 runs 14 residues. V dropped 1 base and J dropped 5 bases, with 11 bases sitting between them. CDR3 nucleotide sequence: TGTGCCAGCAGCTTAGGGCCTAGCCGGGAGACCCAGTACTTC. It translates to CASSLGPSRETQYF.

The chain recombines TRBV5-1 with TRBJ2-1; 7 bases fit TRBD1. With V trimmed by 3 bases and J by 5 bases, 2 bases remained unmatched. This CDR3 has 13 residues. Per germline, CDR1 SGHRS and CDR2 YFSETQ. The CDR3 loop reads CASSSGTDNEQFF. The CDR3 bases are TGCGCCAGCAGCTCCGGGACAGACAATGAGCAGTTCTTC.

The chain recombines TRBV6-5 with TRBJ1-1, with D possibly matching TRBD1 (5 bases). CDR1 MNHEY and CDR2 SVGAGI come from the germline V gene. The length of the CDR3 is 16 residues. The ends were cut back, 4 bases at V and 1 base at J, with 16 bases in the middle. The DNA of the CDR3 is TGTGCCAGCAGTTCACGAGTTCAGGGATCGAACACTGAAGCTTTCTTT. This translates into CASSSRVQGSNTEAFF.

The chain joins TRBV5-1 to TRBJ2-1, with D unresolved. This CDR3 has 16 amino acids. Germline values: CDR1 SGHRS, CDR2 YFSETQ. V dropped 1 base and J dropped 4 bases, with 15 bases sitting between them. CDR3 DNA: TGCGCCAGCAGCTTGTCCGGCAGCTCTAGTTACAATGAGCAGTTCTTC. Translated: CASSLSGSSSYNEQFF.

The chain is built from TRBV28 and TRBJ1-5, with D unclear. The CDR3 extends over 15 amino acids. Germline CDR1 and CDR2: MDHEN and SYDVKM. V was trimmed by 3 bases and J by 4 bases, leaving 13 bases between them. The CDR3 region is CASSFLFQVNQPQHF. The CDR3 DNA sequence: TGTGCCAGCAGTTTCTTATTCCAGGTTAATCAGCCCCAGCATTTT.

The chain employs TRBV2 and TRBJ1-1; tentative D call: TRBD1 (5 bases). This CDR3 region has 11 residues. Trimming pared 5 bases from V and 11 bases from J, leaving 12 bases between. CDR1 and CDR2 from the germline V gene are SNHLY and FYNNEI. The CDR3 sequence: CASSQGRVAFF. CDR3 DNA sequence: TGTGCCAGCAGTCAAGGCAGGGTGGCTTTCTTT.

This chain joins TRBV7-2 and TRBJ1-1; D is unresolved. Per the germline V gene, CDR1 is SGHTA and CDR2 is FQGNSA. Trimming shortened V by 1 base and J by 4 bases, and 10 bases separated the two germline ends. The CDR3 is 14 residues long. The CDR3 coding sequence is TGTGCCAGCAGCTTAGACCCAACGGTCACTGAAGCTTTCTTT. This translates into CASSLDPTVTEAFF.